These 13 T cell receptor beta chains were sequenced from one sample in a study of blood T cell repertoires in COVID-19. Using immunoSEQ multiplex PCR, the repertoire was profiled, and TCRdb retains in-frame clones only, with some absent. Among about 150,000 clones listed, approximately 88% were seen once. The sample taken for sequencing was peripheral blood. The receptors shown here come from a human donor in a cohort sampled during active COVID-19.

The chain is built from TRBV24-1 and TRBJ2-5; D possibly corresponds to TRBD2 (5 bases). Germline V gene lookup returns CDR1 KGHDR and CDR2 SFDVKD. V gave up 4 bases and J gave up 7 bases, with 15 bases separating them. CDR3 length: 14 residues. CDR3 bases: TGTGCCACCAGTGAGAGGGTACCCCCAGGGACCCAGTACTTC. It encodes CATSERVPPGTQYF.

The V and J genes are TRBV9 and TRBJ2-3; 10 bases are shared with TRBD1. V gave up 1 base and J gave up 4 bases; unmatched junction bases: 12. The CDR3 is 18 residues long. Looked up from germline, CDR1 is SGDLS and CDR2 is YYNGEE. CDR3 sequence reads: CASSVPHLTGGRADTQYF. The CDR3 DNA reads as TGTGCCAGCAGCGTACCCCATCTGACAGGGGGCAGGGCAGATACGCAGTATTTT.

This sequence joins TRBV29-1 and TRBJ2-7; D remains ambiguous. Germline-derived CDR1 and CDR2 are SQVTM and ANQGSEA. Trimming cost V 0 bases and J 5 bases, with 20 bases left between them. The CDR3 is 16 amino acids. This CDR3 is CSVEDREASKRNEQYF. Here the CDR3 DNA reads TGCAGCGTTGAAGATAGAGAGGCCAGTAAGCGTAACGAGCAGTACTTC.

The genes are TRBV2 and TRBJ1-4; 8 bases are shared with TRBD1. V lost 4 bases to trimming and J lost 8 bases; unmatched junction nucleotides: 9. This CDR3 contains 15 residues. Germline loops: CDR1 SNHLY, CDR2 FYNNEI. CDR3 residues: CASSGDGQGFEKLFF. The CDR3, as DNA: TGTGCCAGCAGTGGGGACGGACAGGGTTTCGAAAAACTGTTTTTT. Supplemented by reference TRBV2 and TRBJ1-4, the full variable domain reads EPEVTQTPSHQVTQMGQEVILRCVPISNHLYFYWYRQILGQKVEFLVSFYNNEISEKSEIFDDQFSVERPDGSNFTLKIRSTKLEDSAMYFCASSGDGQGFEKLFFGSGTQLSVL.

This chain joins TRBV28 and TRBJ2-7; TRBD2 matches 7 bases. Germline V gene lookup returns CDR1 MDHEN and CDR2 SYDVKM. The V and J ends lost 6 bases and 0 bases, in that order; junction bases with no gene match: 5. CDR3 length equals 14 residues. The CDR3 sequence is CASRVGGSSYEQYF. The CDR3 DNA reads TGTGCCAGCAGGGTAGGCGGGAGCTCCTACGAGCAGTACTTC. Looking up the rest from reference TRBV28 and TRBJ2-7 gives the full variable domain: DVKVTQSSRYLVKRTGEKVFLECVQDMDHENMFWYRQDPGLGLRLIYFSYDVKMKEKGDIPEGYSVSREKKERFSLILESASTNQTSMYLCASRVGGSSYEQYFGPGTRLTVT.

The V call is TRBV19, the J call TRBJ1-1, with D tentatively TRBD1 (6 bases). The V end lost 1 base, the J end lost 5 bases, and 11 bases lay between the germline ends. Germline V gives CDR1 LNHDA, CDR2 SQIVND (reference sequence). The CDR3 length is 14 residues. The CDR3 spells CASSIGTGPTEAFF. The CDR3 DNA follows: TGTGCCAGTAGTATAGGAACAGGGCCAACTGAAGCTTTCTTT.

The V gene is TRBV30, the J gene TRBJ2-2; TRBD2 is a possible D gene (5 bases). V was shortened by 5 bases and J by 0 bases, with 10 bases between the two germline ends. Germline V gives CDR1 GTSNPN, CDR2 SVGIG (reference sequence). The CDR3 has 14 residues. The CDR3 nucleotides are TGTGCCTGGGGAACGGGGTCGAACACCGGGGAGCTGTTTTTT. Protein product: CAWGTGSNTGELFF.

This clone came up a few times. The same CDR3 also results from other DNA sequences found in this sample. The chain uses TRBV7-9 and TRBJ1-1; D may be TRBD1 (6 bases). Germline lookup yields CDR1 SEHNR and CDR2 FQNEAQ (reference sequence). This CDR3 has 15 residues. The ends were cut back, 0 bases at V and 4 bases at J, with 12 bases in the middle. The CDR3, as DNA: TGTGCCAGCAGCTTAGCCGCCCCCAGGGGCACTGAAGCTTTCTTT. This gives the protein CASSLAAPRGTEAFF.

This chain joins TRBV6-5 and TRBJ1-4; TRBD1 might be the D (5 bases). The germline V gene has CDR1 MNHEY and CDR2 SVGAGI. V gave up 4 bases and J gave up 6 bases, with 18 bases separating them. The CDR3 length is 16 residues. CDR3 sequence (DNA): TGTGCCAGCAGTTCCCATATATACAGGATGGATGAAAAACTGTTTTTT. It codes for CASSSHIYRMDEKLFF.

CDR3 nucleotides: TGCAGTGCTAGTGCCCCGGGACTAGCGGGCTCCTACAATGAGCAGTTCTTC. It translates to CSASAPGLAGSYNEQFF. V usage is TRBV20-1 and J usage is TRBJ2-1, with TRBD2 matching 12 bases. The germline V gene encodes CDR1 DFQATT and CDR2 SNEGSKA (reference sequence). After removal of 3 bases from V and 0 bases from J, the junction contained 6 bases not matched to a gene. CDR3 length: 17 amino acids.

The J gene is TRBJ2-5, the V gene TRBV5-5, with 7 positions matching TRBD2. Germline-derived CDR1 and CDR2 are SGHKS and YYEKEE (reference sequence). The CDR3 is 15 residues long. V dropped 0 bases and J dropped 2; count of bases not matched to a gene: 4. CDR3 DNA: TGTGCCAGCAGCTTGGGTGGCGGGGGACAAGAGACCCAGTACTTC. Protein: CASSLGGGGQETQYF.

The chain recombines TRBV5-4 with TRBJ1-3; D not resolved. The V gene lost 4 bases and the J gene lost 0 bases, with 8 bases spanning the gap. This CDR3 contains 14 residues. CDR1 is SGHNT, CDR2 YYREEE, per germline (reference sequence). This CDR3 is CASSDQVSGNTIYF. The CDR3 coding sequence is TGTGCCAGCAGCGACCAGGTCTCTGGAAACACCATATATTTT. The full variable domain, with the rest looked up from reference TRBV5-4 and TRBJ1-3, is ETGVTQSPTHLIKTRGQQVTLRCSSQSGHNTVSWYQQALGQGPQFIFQYYREEENGRGNFPPRFSGLQFPNYSSELNVNALELDDSALYLCASSDQVSGNTIYFGEGSWLTVV.

The CDR3 DNA is TGTGCCAGCAGCTTAGAGGGGGCGACAGGGAGGAGCAATCAGCCCCAGCATTTT. Its protein is CASSLEGATGRSNQPQHF. The chain recombines TRBV7-8 with TRBJ1-5; 7 bases are a match to TRBD1. After removal of 1 base from V and 1 base from J, the junction contained 10 bases not matched to a gene. The germline V gene encodes CDR1 SGHVS and CDR2 FQNEAQ. The CDR3 sequence is 18 residues long.